The next 8 T cell receptor beta chains were all read from a single sample in a study of T cell clonality in common variable immunodeficiency. TCRdb's copy holds only in-frame clones and misses some; the assay was immunoSEQ multiplex PCR. The record shows over 30,000 clones for this sample, with no singletons present. The specimen was peripheral blood mononuclear cells. The source of these receptors is a person aged 18 to 70 in good health.

At least ten counts were recorded for this clone. The missing CDR3 end, 3 residues past where the read stops, is filled in from the germline J gene. The chain has TRBV18 and TRBJ1-4; D ambiguous. The V end was cut by 5 bases, the J end by 10 bases, with 14 bases between. The CDR3 has 13 amino acids. Germline V gives CDR1 KGHSH, CDR2 LQKENI. CDR3 DNA (partial): TGTGCCAGCTCATCAACACCGGAGGGAAAA. It specifies CASSSTPEGK. The complete CDR3 sequence is CASSSTPEGKLFF. The full variable domain, its missing parts supplied by reference TRBV18 and TRBJ1-4, is NAGVMQNPRHLVRRRGQEARLRCSPMKGHSHVYWYRQLPEEGLKFMVYLQKENIIDESGMPKERFSAEFPKEGPSILRIQQVVRGDSAAYFCASSSTPEGKLFFGSGTQLSVL.

This clone came up many times. The read halts 3 residues ahead of the CDR3 end, with the missing end drawn from the germline J gene. The chain has TRBV5-1 and TRBJ2-5; D not certain. The CDR3 has 13 amino acids. Germline-derived CDR1 and CDR2 are SGHRS and YFSETQ. Trimming took 2 bases from V and 1 from J, leaving 6 bases between them. The CDR3 loop is CASSFDSQETQYF. The CDR3 bases that were read are TGCGCCAGCAGCTTCGACTCCCAAGAGACC. Complete variable domain (other parts from reference TRBV5-1 and TRBJ2-5): KAGVTQTPRYLIKTRGQQVTLSCSPISGHRSVSWYQQTPGQGLQFLFEYFSETQRNKGNFPGRFSGRQFSNSRSEMNVSTLELGDSALYLCASSFDSQETQYFGPGTRLLVL.

As for this clone: The read ends 3 residues early relative to the CDR3; the germline J gene fills the gap. V is TRBV18 and J is TRBJ1-2, with 10 bases matching TRBD1. CDR1 and CDR2 from the germline V gene are KGHSH and LQKENI. The CDR3 has 16 residues. CDR3 in amino acids: CASSPPIGDRGYDYTF. The part of the CDR3 DNA that was read is TGTGCCAGCTCACCACCGATCGGGGACAGGGGATACGAC.

Ten or more counts support this clone. The CDR3 end falls 3 residues outside the read, so it is completed with the germline J gene. The chain is built from TRBV6-2 or TRBV6-3 and TRBJ2-3, with D possibly matching TRBD1 (6 bases). Trimming removed 2 bases from V and 1 base from J, with 10 bases in between. CDR1 is MNHEY and CDR2 is SVGEGT in the germline V gene. The CDR3 totals 15 residues. The CDR3 bases that were read are TGTGCCAGCAGTTACGGGGGCAAAGGCACAGATACG. Its translation is CASSYGGKGTDT. The CDR3 in full is CASSYGGKGTDTQYF.

At least ten counts were recorded for this clone. The read ends 3 residues early relative to the CDR3; the germline J gene fills the gap. The gene calls are TRBV20-1 and TRBJ2-2; 7 bases agree with TRBD2. The V gene's germline CDR1 is DFQATT and CDR2 SNEGSKA (reference sequence). The CDR3 spans 15 residues. Trimming at V came to 6 bases and at J to 3 bases, leaving 10 bases not matched to a gene. CDR3 region: CSASSRGGYTGELFF. Incomplete CDR3 DNA: TGCAGTGCGTCGAGTCGCGGGGGATACACCGGGGAG.

This clone was picked up a small number of times. The read falls 3 residues short of the CDR3 end, and the missing part is taken from the germline J gene. The chain has TRBV7-2 and TRBJ2-3; D possibly uses TRBD1 or TRBD2 (5 bases each). The germline gives CDR1 SGHTA, CDR2 FQGNSA. The CDR3 contains 14 residues. The CDR3 DNA, read in part, is TGTGCCAGCAGCTTGACGAGGGGCGGAGAGACG. It encodes CASSLTRGGET. The full CDR3 protein is CASSLTRGGETQYF.

This clone occurred many times. Partial CDR3 DNA: TGTGCCAGCAGTCGCCGACCGGGACAGGGTAAA. Translated: CASSRRPGQGK. In full, the CDR3 reads CASSRRPGQGKAFF. The J gene is TRBJ1-1, the V gene TRBV11-2; 9 nucleotides align to TRBD1. The DNA ends 3 residues before the CDR3 does, and the rest of the CDR3 is filled in from the germline J gene. The CDR3 is made up of 14 amino acids. The germline CDR1 and CDR2 sequences are SGHAT and FQNNGV.

In this sample, this clone turned up many times. Sequencing ends 3 residues short of the CDR3 end; the germline J gene provides the rest. The rearrangement uses TRBV20-1 and TRBJ2-2, with a tentative D call TRBD1 (6 bases). The CDR3 extends over 13 amino acids. Germline-derived CDR1 and CDR2 are DFQATT and SNEGSKA (reference sequence). The CDR3 is CSATRGHNSPLFF. The DNA read from the CDR3 is TGCAGTGCCACCAGGGGACATAATTCACCG.